This T cell receptor beta chain was documented in a study of blood T cells in healthy people across ages. The study, taken as a whole, reports: TCR beta diversity, measured per million T cells, fell in a roughly linear way with age. Diversity was estimated from one million T cells, and these estimates were considered underestimates.

The second PCR ran about 6 to 12 cycles with a sample-barcoded 5' primer and J-beta primers. In TCRdb, the 5' RACE reads were re-called with MiXCR into one record per CDR3 protein. The sample records more than 1 million distinct CDR3 sequences, under 55% being singletons. V was clipped by 1 base and J by 10 bases, with 12 bases between them. This CDR3 has 13 residues. Germline CDR1 and CDR2: SGHVS and FQNEAQ. This clonotype is a singleton in its sample. Its target is unknown. Input material: blood. This TCR derives from a woman aged 55-69 years in good health. V is TRBV7-8 and J is TRBJ2-3, with D unclear. The CDR3 protein is CASSLDPSRPQYF. For the CDR3, the DNA is TGTGCCAGCAGCTTAGATCCCAGTCGCCCGCAGTATTTT.